This TCR beta chain was retrieved from a study of blood T cell repertoires in COVID-19. Study overall: Some COVID-19 samples were acute and others convalescent; all came from the United States, Italy and Spain. The cDNA or gDNA used as material had been derived from T cells, B-cell-depleted T cells, or PBMCs.

Unmatched junction bases numbered 14, after V lost 4 bases and J lost 5 bases. This CDR3 is 16 amino acids long. Germline V lookup: CDR1 SGHNT, CDR2 YYREEE (reference sequence). Original methodology: Amplification from reference gene primers served as the basis for estimated nucleated cell counts. Profiled with immunoSEQ multiplex PCR; TCRdb holds only in-frame clones, not every one. That table is the source of V, J and clone size, and D and trimming were worked out from the DNA. The sample has more than 150,000 clones; 70% to 85% are singletons. The rearrangement uses TRBV5-4 and TRBJ1-1; the match to TRBD1 covers 7 bases. This clonotype originated in a woman in her twenties or thirties with acute or convalescent COVID-19. What was sequenced was peripheral blood. CDR3 in amino acids: CASSTDRVRAITEAFF. Here the CDR3 DNA reads TGTGCCAGCAGCACCGACAGGGTCAGGGCAATAACTGAAGCTTTCTTT.